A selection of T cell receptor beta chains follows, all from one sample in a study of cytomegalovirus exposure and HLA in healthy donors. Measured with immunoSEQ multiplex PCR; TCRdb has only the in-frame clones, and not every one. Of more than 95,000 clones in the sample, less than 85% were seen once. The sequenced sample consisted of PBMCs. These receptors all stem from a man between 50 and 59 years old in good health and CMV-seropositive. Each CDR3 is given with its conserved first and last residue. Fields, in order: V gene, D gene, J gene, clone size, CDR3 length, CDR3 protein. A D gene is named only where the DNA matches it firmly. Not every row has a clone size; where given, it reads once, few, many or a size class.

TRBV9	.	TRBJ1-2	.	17	CASSVGQGIGTNYGYTF
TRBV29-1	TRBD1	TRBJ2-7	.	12	CSVVGTGHEQYF
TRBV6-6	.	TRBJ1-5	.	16	CASSFETGPSNQPQHF
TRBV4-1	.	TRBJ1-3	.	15	CASSQVGASGNTIYF
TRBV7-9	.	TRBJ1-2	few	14	CASSLEGGPDGYTF
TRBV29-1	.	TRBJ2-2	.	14	CSASRSRNTGELFF
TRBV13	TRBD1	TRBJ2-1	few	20	CASSLGLSGGRLSSYNEQFF
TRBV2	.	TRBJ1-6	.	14	CASSEVSYNSPLHF
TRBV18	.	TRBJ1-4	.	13	CASSNDRGEKLFF
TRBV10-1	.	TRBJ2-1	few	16	CASSGSDLRSYNEQFF
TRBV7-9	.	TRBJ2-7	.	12	CASSLVGAEQYF
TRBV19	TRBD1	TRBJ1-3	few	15	CATADREYSGNTIYF
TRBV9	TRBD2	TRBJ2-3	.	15	CASTLAGGPGDTQYF
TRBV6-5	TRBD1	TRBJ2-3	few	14	CASSYGTGADTQYF
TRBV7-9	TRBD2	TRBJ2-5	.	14	CASIRSGNEETQYF
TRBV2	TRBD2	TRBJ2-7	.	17	CASTTRGGGGRAREQYF
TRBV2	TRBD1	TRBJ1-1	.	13	CASPQGARTEAFF
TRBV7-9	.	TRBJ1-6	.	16	CASSSSGAAGISPLHF
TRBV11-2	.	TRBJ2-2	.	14	CASSPGLLAGELFF
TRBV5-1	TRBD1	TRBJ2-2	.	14	CACQKSAGGGELFF
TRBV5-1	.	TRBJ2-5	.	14	CASSLGGMGETQYF
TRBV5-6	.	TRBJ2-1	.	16	CASSWIDRSSYNEQFF
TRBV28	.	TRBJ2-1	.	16	CASSLLMDSSYNEQFF
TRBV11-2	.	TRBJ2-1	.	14	CASSLLAPYDEQFF
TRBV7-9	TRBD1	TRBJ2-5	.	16	CASSAGTGVNQETQYF
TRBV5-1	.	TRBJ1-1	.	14	CASSLDVKGSRAFF
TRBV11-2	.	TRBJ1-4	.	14	CASSFVSDNEKLFF
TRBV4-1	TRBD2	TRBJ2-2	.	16	CASSQDDGGEAGELFF
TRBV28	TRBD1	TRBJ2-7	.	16	CASSHSGRGPREEQYF
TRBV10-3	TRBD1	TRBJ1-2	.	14	CAISFGQANYVYTF
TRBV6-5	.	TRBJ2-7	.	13	CASQDDRAYEQYF
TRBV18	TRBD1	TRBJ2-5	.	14	CASSPTGVGETQYF
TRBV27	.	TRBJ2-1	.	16	CASSSPRQGRPNEQFF
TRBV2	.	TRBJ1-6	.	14	CASGIRQGNSPLHF
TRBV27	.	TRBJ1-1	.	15	CASSLGPLGGTEAFF
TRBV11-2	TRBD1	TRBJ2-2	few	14	CASSFRGQDGELFF
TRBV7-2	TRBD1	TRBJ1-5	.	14	CASSWTGADQPQHF
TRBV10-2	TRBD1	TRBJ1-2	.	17	CASSESGQGTTNYGYTF
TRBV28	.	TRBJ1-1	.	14	CASSLQGGYTEAFF
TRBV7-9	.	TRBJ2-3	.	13	CASSGRDTYTQYF
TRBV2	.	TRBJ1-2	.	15	CASSADRLGSYGYTF
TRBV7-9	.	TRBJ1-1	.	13	CASSLQGNTEAFF
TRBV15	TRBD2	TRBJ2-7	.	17	CATSSGRGGRASYEQYF
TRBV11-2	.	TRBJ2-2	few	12	CASSPPHGELFF
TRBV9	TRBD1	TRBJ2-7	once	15	CASSGHGTGEFEQYF
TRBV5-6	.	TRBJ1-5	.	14	CASSVSGVLQPQHF
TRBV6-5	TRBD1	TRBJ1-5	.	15	CASKLDRAGNQPQHF
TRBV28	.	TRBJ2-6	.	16	CASSPSREPGANVLTF
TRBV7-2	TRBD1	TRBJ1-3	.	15	CASSLSGTEGNTIYF
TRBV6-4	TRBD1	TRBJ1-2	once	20	CASSDVLESGQPSTGHGYTF
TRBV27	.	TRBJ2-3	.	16	CASSLSAGFSTDTQYF
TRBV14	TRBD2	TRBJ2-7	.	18	CASSHPGGLAGSTYEQYF